These T cell receptor beta chains were read from a single sample in a study of T-cell memory formation after mild COVID-19. MiXCR, applied by TCRdb to the 5' RACE reads, yields one record per CDR3 protein. The data contain roughly 560,000 distinct CDR3 sequences, roughly 21% of them singletons. Sequencing was done on a sample of PBMCs or a T cell subset sorted from them (not recorded which). All receptors come from an adult woman who had mild COVID-19 (a few samples of this study predate the infection). Cell type and time point are not known. Each CDR3 is given with its conserved first and last residue. The D gene is left open where the match is weak. Rows give clone size only sometimes, using once, few, many, or a class for an expanded clone.

V gene	clone size	D gene	J gene	CDR3 length	CDR3 DNA	CDR3 protein
TRBV7-9	few	-	TRBJ2-2	15	TGTGCCAGCAGCCCCCCGGGACAATTCTCCGGGGAGCTGTTTTTT	CASSPPGQFSGELFF
TRBV24-1	few	TRBD1	TRBJ1-3	16	TGTGCCACCAGTGATTCGGGACAGGGGCACGGAAACACCATATATTTT	CATSDSGQGHGNTIYF
TRBV20-1	-	-	TRBJ2-3	17	TGCAGTGCTAGAGATACCAAGAAGAGTGGGGTCACAGATACGCAGTATTTT	CSARDTKKSGVTDTQYF
TRBV5-5	-	-	TRBJ1-6	13	TGTGCCAGCAGCCGGGATATTAATTCACCCCTCCACTTT	CASSRDINSPLHF
TRBV7-9	-	-	TRBJ2-4	15	TGTGCCAGCAGCTTAGGCTCGGGCGGGAAAAACATTCAGTACTTC	CASSLGSGGKNIQYF
TRBV5-1	many	-	TRBJ1-1	16	TGCGCCAGCAGCTTGGGACAGCCCTTGGGGTACACTGAAGCTTTCTTT	CASSLGQPLGYTEAFF
TRBV7-6	-	-	TRBJ2-5	16	TGTGCCAGCAGCTTAGCGCGGTCTTTTCCGGTGGAGACCCAGTACTTC	CASSLARSFPVETQYF
TRBV6-2/TRBV6-3	-	TRBD2	TRBJ2-2	18	TGTGCCAGCAGGCGACCGGGACTAGCGGGAGCGAACACCGGGGAGCTGTTTTTT	CASRRPGLAGANTGELFF
TRBV13	few	-	TRBJ2-1	17	TGTGCCAGCAGCGCGGGCCGGGGCCCCACCTTACAACAGGAGCAGTTCTTC	CASSAGRGPTLQQEQFF
TRBV20-1	few	-	TRBJ2-1	12	TGCAGTGCTAAAGCCGGATACAATGAGCAGTTCTTC	CSAKAGYNEQFF
TRBV10-3	-	-	TRBJ2-7	16	TGTGCCATCAGTGAGTCGCGAAGGGAATTTACCTACGAGCAGTACTTC	CAISESRREFTYEQYF
TRBV4-1	-	-	TRBJ2-3	16	TGCGCCAGCAGCCCCCCGGTCGGACCTAGCACAGATACGCAGTATTTT	CASSPPVGPSTDTQYF
TRBV10-3	few	TRBD1	TRBJ1-6	14	TGTGCCATCAGTGAAGGCACAGGGGCTTCACCCCTCCACTTT	CAISEGTGASPLHF
TRBV20-1	-	-	TRBJ1-2	14	TGCAGTGCTGGTACGGGACGGCTAAACTATGGCTACACCTTC	CSAGTGRLNYGYTF
TRBV30	few	-	TRBJ2-6	15	TGTGCCTGGAGTCGGGGTTCCAGTGGGGCCAACGTCCTGACTTTC	CAWSRGSSGANVLTF
TRBV4-1	-	-	TRBJ2-3	15	TGCGCCAGCAGCCTTCAGGGGCCACGGGTAGATACGCAGTATTTT	CASSLQGPRVDTQYF
TRBV29-1	-	TRBD2	TRBJ2-3	15	TGCAGCGTTGCCCAGGGACTAGCGGGAACAGATACGCAGTATTTT	CSVAQGLAGTDTQYF
TRBV7-6	once	-	TRBJ1-3	15	TGTGACAGCAGCTTATCAGGGCAGGCTGGAAACACCATATATTTT	CDSSLSGQAGNTIYF
TRBV6-2/TRBV6-3	few	-	TRBJ2-7	13	TGTGCCAGCAGTCCCCCGCCTCGATACGAGCAGTACTTC	CASSPPPRYEQYF
TRBV18	-	-	TRBJ2-1	17	TGTGCCAGCTCACCCTTTATGGTTGACAGTTCCTACAATGAGCAGTTCTTC	CASSPFMVDSSYNEQFF
TRBV5-6	-	TRBD1	TRBJ2-1	14	TGTGCCAGCAGCCCGGAGACAGGGTACAATGAGCAGTTCTTC	CASSPETGYNEQFF
TRBV5-1	-	TRBD2	TRBJ2-3	15	TGCGCCAGCGCGCCCGGGGGGGAGAACACAGATACGCAGTATTTT	CASAPGGENTDTQYF
TRBV5-1	-	-	TRBJ1-4	17	TGCGCCAGCAGCTTGGATCGGGAGGTCGGAACTAATGAAAAACTGTTTTTT	CASSLDREVGTNEKLFF
TRBV7-9	-	-	TRBJ2-3	17	TGTGCCAGCAGCTTAGCAGGCCATACATCACCGGGGGATACGCAGTATTTT	CASSLAGHTSPGDTQYF
TRBV3-1	-	-	TRBJ1-4	14	TGTGCCAGCAGCCAACTTGAGCCTTATGAAAAACTGTTTTTT	CASSQLEPYEKLFF
TRBV27	few	-	TRBJ2-7	12	TGTGCCAGCAGTTCGATGAACTACGAGCAGTACTTC	CASSSMNYEQYF
TRBV4-1	-	TRBD2	TRBJ2-1	16	TGCGCCAGCAGCCAAGTTTTTGGCGGGGGGGCTTATGAGCAGTTCTTC	CASSQVFGGGAYEQFF
TRBV30	-	-	TRBJ2-7	13	TGTGCCTGGATCGCCGAAGGTGGCTACGAGCAGTACTTC	CAWIAEGGYEQYF
TRBV7-2	few	TRBD2	TRBJ2-3	16	TGTGCCAGCAGCGAACCAGCGGGAACGCTCACAGATACGCAGTATTTT	CASSEPAGTLTDTQYF
TRBV12-3/TRBV12-4	few	-	TRBJ2-7	12	TGTGCCAGCAGCCTTCCAAGCGGCGAGCAGTACTTC	CASSLPSGEQYF
TRBV7-8	-	TRBD1	TRBJ1-1	16	TGTGCCAGCAGCTGGGACACAGGGGTTCGGGACACTGAAGCTTTCTTT	CASSWDTGVRDTEAFF
TRBV12-3/TRBV12-4	many	-	TRBJ1-1	14	TGTGCCAGCAGTGTATCTCCGGCGGGCACTGAAGCTTTCTTT	CASSVSPAGTEAFF
TRBV7-9	once	-	TRBJ1-2	14	TGTGCCAGCAGCTTAGCGGACAGTTGGCCTGGCTACACCTTC	CASSLADSWPGYTF
TRBV7-6	few	-	TRBJ1-1	15	TGTGCCAGCAGCCCGAAAGCAGGGCTCGGGACTGAAGCTTTCTTT	CASSPKAGLGTEAFF
TRBV5-1	few	TRBD1	TRBJ2-4	16	TGCGCCAGCAGCTTCGTGACAGGGGGTTCCAAAAACATTCAGTACTTC	CASSFVTGGSKNIQYF
TRBV19	-	-	TRBJ1-1	14	TGTGCCAGTAGTATATTGGGAAGGGACACTGAAGCTTTCTTT	CASSILGRDTEAFF
TRBV3-1	-	TRBD2	TRBJ2-2	17	TGTGCCAGCAGCCAAGTTTTTAGCGGGGGGGCCGCCGGGGAGCTGTTTTTT	CASSQVFSGGAAGELFF
TRBV6-5	-	-	TRBJ2-1	14	TGTGCCAGCAGTCGCGGGACCTCGCTCAATGAGCAGTTCTTC	CASSRGTSLNEQFF
TRBV5-1	few	-	TRBJ2-4	14	TGCGCCAGCAGGAACAGGGTCGGGGAAAACATTCAGTACTTC	CASRNRVGENIQYF
TRBV4-1	-	TRBD2	TRBJ2-7	16	TGCGCCAGCAGCCAAGAAGGACTAGCGGCCCCCTACGAGCAGTACTTC	CASSQEGLAAPYEQYF
TRBV5-6	-	TRBD2	TRBJ2-1	11	TGTGCCAGCAGCTTGATGCGGGAGGAGTTCTTC	CASSLMREEFF
TRBV15	-	-	TRBJ2-1	11	TGTGCCACCAGCAACGGGGCTGAGCAGTTCTTC	CATSNGAEQFF
TRBV20-1	-	-	TRBJ1-5	14	TGCAGTGCTAGGCAGTCGGAAGGGGGTCAGCCCCAGCATTTT	CSARQSEGGQPQHF
TRBV11-3	few	TRBD2	TRBJ2-1	14	TGTGCCAGCGGCCGACTAGCGGGAGGGCGTGAGCAGTTCTTC	CASGRLAGGREQFF
TRBV9	many	-	TRBJ2-1	13	TGTGCCAGCAGTTCATCTGTAAACAATGAGCAGTTCTTC	CASSSSVNNEQFF